The clone carrying this T cell receptor (beta chain) was seen a single time. Seattle patient enrollment occurred during active infection, with longitudinal follow-up thereafter. The data are from a study of blood T cell repertoires in COVID-19. Overall study context: Sites in the United States, Italy and Spain provided acute and convalescent COVID-19 samples.

CDR1 is SGHKS and CDR2 is YYEKEE in the germline V gene (reference sequence). Trimming at V came to 6 bases and at J to 3 bases, leaving 16 bases not matched to a gene. This CDR3 contains 17 residues. Assay used: immunoSEQ multiplex PCR; TCRdb lists only in-frame clones, some missing. The sample has 140,000 or so clones, about 85% seen once. The chain carries TRBV5-5 and TRBJ2-7; 9 nucleotides agree with TRBD2. The specimen sequenced was peripheral blood. The clonotype comes from a human donor with COVID-19, enrolled during active disease. The donor label of this sample is uncertain. The CDR3 coding sequence is TGTGCCAGCACCCCTTCGGCCGGGACTAGCATCTTCTACGAGCAGTACTTC. Protein: CASTPSAGTSIFYEQYF.